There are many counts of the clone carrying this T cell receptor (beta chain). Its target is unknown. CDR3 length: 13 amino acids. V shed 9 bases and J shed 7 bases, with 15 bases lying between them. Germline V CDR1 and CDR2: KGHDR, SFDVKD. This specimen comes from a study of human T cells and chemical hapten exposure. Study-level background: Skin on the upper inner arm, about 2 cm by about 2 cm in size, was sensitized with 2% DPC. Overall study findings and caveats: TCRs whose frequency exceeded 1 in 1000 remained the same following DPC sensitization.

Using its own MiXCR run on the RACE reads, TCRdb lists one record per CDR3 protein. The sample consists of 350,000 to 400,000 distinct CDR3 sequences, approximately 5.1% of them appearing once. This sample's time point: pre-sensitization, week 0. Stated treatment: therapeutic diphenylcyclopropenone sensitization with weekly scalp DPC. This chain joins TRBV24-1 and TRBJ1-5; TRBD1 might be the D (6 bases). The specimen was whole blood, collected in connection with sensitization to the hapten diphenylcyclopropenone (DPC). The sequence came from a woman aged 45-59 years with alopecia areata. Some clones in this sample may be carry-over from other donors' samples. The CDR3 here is CATSDRPYQPQHF. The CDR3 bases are TGTGCCACCTCCGACAGGCCCTACCAGCCCCAGCATTTT.